The 17 T cell receptor beta chains in this list originate from one sample, sequenced in a study of metastatic and nonmetastatic thyroid tumors. Thyroid surgery was performed in patients who had received no treatment beforehand. TCRdb used MiXCR to call clones anew from the PCR reads. The sample lists approximately 24,000 clones; roughly 24% were seen once. The sample was blood. These receptors originate from a male donor with papillary thyroid cancer or a benign thyroid nodule (not recorded which). Some clones in this sample may be carry-over from other donors' samples.

The J gene is TRBJ2-2, the V gene TRBV6-2 or TRBV6-3; D may be TRBD1 or TRBD2 (5 bases each). Germline V gives CDR1 MNHEY, CDR2 SVGEGT. This CDR3 spans 15 amino acids. The V end lost 0 bases, the J end lost 6 bases, and 11 bases lay between the germline ends. The CDR3 here is CASSYSIGGAGELFF. DNA of the CDR3: TGTGCCAGCAGTTACTCGATTGGGGGAGCCGGGGAGCTGTTTTTT.

This clone showed up many times. V is TRBV28 and J is TRBJ1-1; the D gene is possibly TRBD1 (6 bases). This CDR3 has 15 amino acids. In germline, CDR1 is MDHEN, CDR2 SYDVKM. V lost 3 bases and J 3 bases, leaving 14 bases between the germline ends. The DNA for the CDR3 is TGTGCCAGCAGTTTCTCGAAAGCAGGGGACACTGAAGCTTTCTTT. Its protein product is CASSFSKAGDTEAFF.

This clone was counted at least ten times. CDR3 in DNA: TGCAGCGTTGGCTGGGAAGGTCAGCCCCAGCATTTT. Amino acids: CSVGWEGQPQHF. The rearrangement uses TRBV29-1 and TRBJ1-5; D is undetermined. CDR1 is SQVTM, CDR2 ANQGSEA, per germline. The CDR3 is made up of 12 amino acids. The V end lost 4 bases, the J end lost 6 bases, and 10 bases lay between the germline ends. Supplemented by reference TRBV29-1 and TRBJ1-5, the full variable domain reads SAVISQKPSRDICQRGTSLTIQCQVDSQVTMMFWYRQQPGQSLTLIATANQGSEATYESGFVIDKFPISRPNLTFSTLTVSNMSPEDSSIYLCSVGWEGQPQHFGDGTRLSIL.

CDR3 region: CASRDGGGYTF. The CDR3 DNA is TGTGCCAGCAGGGACGGGGGTGGCTACACCTTC. This chain links TRBV7-2 with TRBJ1-2; D might be TRBD1 (5 bases). Germline assignment: CDR1 SGHTA and CDR2 FQGNSA. The CDR3 runs to 11 residues. The germline V and J ends were trimmed by 6 bases and 7 bases, with 9 bases remaining between them.

The chain is built from TRBV27 and TRBJ2-3; D is unresolved. Germline lookup yields CDR1 MNHEY and CDR2 SMNVEV (reference sequence). The germline V and J ends were trimmed by 0 bases and 5 bases, with 6 bases remaining between them. CDR3 size: 13 residues. Written as DNA, the CDR3 is TGTGCCAGCAGTTTATCGATGGGAGATACGCAGTATTTT. This sequence encodes CASSLSMGDTQYF.

This clone was counted ten times or more. The chain is built from TRBV6-1 and TRBJ1-2; perhaps TRBD1 as D (6 bases). V lost 6 bases and J 2 bases, leaving 10 bases between the germline ends. The CDR3 has 13 residues. CDR1 and CDR2 from the germline V gene are MNHNS and SASEGT. The CDR3 protein is CASSPDRNYGYTF. CDR3 nucleotides: TGTGCCAGCAGCCCCGACAGGAACTATGGCTACACCTTC.

This clone was counted many times. V and J are TRBV28 and TRBJ2-5; tentatively, D is TRBD1 (6 bases). V was shortened by 6 bases and J by 5 bases, with 19 bases between the two germline ends. The CDR3 length is 15 residues. Germline-derived CDR1 and CDR2 are MDHEN and SYDVKM. DNA of the CDR3: TGTGCCAGCAGGCCCGGCCTGGGGGCTGGGGAGACCCAGTACTTC. This encodes CASRPGLGAGETQYF.

This clone was found many times. V and J are TRBV10-3 and TRBJ1-2, with D hard to call. Trimming shortened V by 0 bases and J by 5 bases, and 16 bases separated the two germline ends. Germline V CDR1 and CDR2: ENHRY, SYGVKD. The length of the CDR3 is 16 residues. The chain's CDR3 is CAISESTQPDLYGYTF. CDR3 nucleotide sequence: TGTGCCATCAGTGAGTCGACCCAACCGGACCTATATGGCTACACCTTC.

V gene TRBV5-1 combines with J gene TRBJ1-1; weak D call: TRBD1 (5 bases). The CDR3 has 14 residues. Germline CDR1 SGHRS, CDR2 YFSETQ. Trimming took 4 bases from V and 1 from J, leaving 11 bases between them. This CDR3 is CASSPGAPNTEAFF. CDR3 coding DNA: TGCGCCAGCAGCCCCGGGGCACCGAACACTGAAGCTTTCTTT.

This clone was recorded many times. The genes are TRBV3-1 and TRBJ2-2; the D is unclear. Germline V CDR1 and CDR2: LGHDT, YNNKEL (reference sequence). Trimming stripped 1 base from V and 2 bases from J, with 14 bases between. The CDR3 is made up of 17 amino acids. CDR3 coding DNA: TGTGCCAGCAGCCAAGGGGTCTTGAGGATCAACACCGGGGAGCTGTTTTTT. Translating it yields CASSQGVLRINTGELFF.

This clone appeared many times. V gene TRBV19 combines with J gene TRBJ2-7, with 11 nucleotides matching TRBD2. Germline-derived CDR1 and CDR2 are LNHDA and SQIVND (reference sequence). The CDR3 is made up of 19 amino acids. After removal of 5 bases from V and 0 bases from J, the junction contained 15 bases not matched to a gene. CDR3 nucleotides: TGTGCCAGTAGTGGGCAGGGGACTAGCGGTACAACCAACTCCTACGAGCAGTACTTC. Translated, it gives CASSGQGTSGTTNSYEQYF.

This clone was detected ten times or more. V gene TRBV5-1 combines with J gene TRBJ2-5; 8 bases line up with TRBD1. This CDR3 spans 16 amino acids. V was clipped by 0 bases and J by 3 bases; unmatched bases: 7. The germline V gene has CDR1 SGHRS and CDR2 YFSETQ. The CDR3 bases are TGCGCCAGCAGCTTGGGCGGACAGGGAGGTGAAGAGACCCAGTACTTC. Its translation: CASSLGGQGGEETQYF.

This clone was seen at least ten times. This chain joins TRBV29-1 and TRBJ2-5; the D gene is possibly TRBD2 (5 bases). The V and J ends lost 4 bases and 2 bases respectively, with 8 bases between them. CDR3 length: 12 amino acids. In germline, CDR1 is SQVTM, CDR2 ANQGSEA. The CDR3 region has the DNA TGCAGCGTTGTACGGGATCAAGAGACCCAGTACTTC. Translated, it gives CSVVRDQETQYF.

The chain carries TRBV4-2 and TRBJ1-2, with D uncertain. The CDR3 consists of 17 residues. The germline V gene has CDR1 LGHNA and CDR2 YNFKEQ. Trimming removed 1 base at V and 4 bases at J, with 19 bases between. Here the CDR3 DNA reads TGTGCCAGCAGCCAAGCTTTCAGCCAAGGCATCCTCTATGGCTACACCTTC. It specifies CASSQAFSQGILYGYTF.

The CDR3: CASSSGQGILDYGYTF. The CDR3 nucleotides are TGCGCCAGCAGCTCGGGACAGGGGATATTGGACTATGGCTACACCTTC. V usage is TRBV5-1 and J usage is TRBJ1-2; TRBD1 matches at 10 bases. CDR1 is SGHRS, CDR2 YFSETQ, per germline. The CDR3 has 16 residues. J was trimmed by 3 bases and V by 3 bases; bases with no gene match: 8.

This clone appeared many times. The chain combines TRBV29-1 with TRBJ1-1, with D possibly TRBD1 on 5 matching bases. The CDR3 length is 16 residues. V gave up 1 base and J gave up 0 bases, with 15 bases separating them. Germline V gene lookup returns CDR1 SQVTM and CDR2 ANQGSEA. The CDR3 DNA reads as TGCAGCGTTGAAGGGGTGGAGGGGCGCTTGAACACTGAAGCTTTCTTT. Amino acids: CSVEGVEGRLNTEAFF. Complete variable domain (other parts from reference TRBV29-1 and TRBJ1-1): SAVISQKPSRDICQRGTSLTIQCQVDSQVTMMFWYRQQPGQSLTLIATANQGSEATYESGFVIDKFPISRPNLTFSTLTVSNMSPEDSSIYLCSVEGVEGRLNTEAFFGQGTRLTVV.

The rearrangement links TRBV7-8 to TRBJ1-6; no clear D gene. Germline CDR1 and CDR2: SGHVS and FQNEAQ. The length of the CDR3 is 15 residues. V shed 1 base and J shed 7 bases, with 11 bases lying between them. CDR3 amino acids: CASSLESQANSPLHF. The CDR3 DNA sequence: TGTGCCAGCAGCTTAGAAAGCCAGGCCAATTCACCCCTCCACTTT.